This record concerns one T cell receptor (beta chain) sequence. Its antigen is not identified. The entry originates in a study of graft-versus-host responses after intestinal transplantation. In the study overall: Recipients were all induced with anti-thymocyte globulin, then given tacrolimus and steroids for approximately three years.

Here immunoSEQ multiplex PCR was the method, and the copy in TCRdb shows in-frame clones only, minus some. In the table there are tens of thousands of clones, about 89% of which are singletons. In germline, CDR1 is MDHEN, CDR2 SYDVKM. V lost 3 bases and J lost 11; bases outside the gene matches: 1. The CDR3 spans 11 residues. The rearrangement links TRBV28 to TRBJ2-7, with 10 bases that match TRBD2. The TCR sequence derives from a human donor who received an intestinal transplant. The sample was unstimulated CD4+ T cells sorted from spleen or lymph node cells, taken before intestinal transplant. The CDR3 bases are TGTGCCAGCAGTTTTGGGACTAGCGAGTACTTC. Translated, it gives CASSFGTSEYF.